Described below is a single TCR beta chain sequence and its context. The antigen is not known. V lost 5 bases to trimming and J lost 9 bases; unmatched junction nucleotides: 10. The germline V gene has CDR1 MNHEY and CDR2 SMNVEV (reference sequence). The CDR3 is 14 amino acids. The protocol was immunoSEQ multiplex PCR, while the TCRdb copy is restricted to in-frame clones and leaves out a portion. The table has about 7,400 clones, over 60% seen once. The sample comes from a study of PD-1 blockade in classical Hodgkin lymphoma. Overall study findings and caveats: Some patients began nivolumab under 1 year after ASCT. These patients were excluded from later analyses. CD4+ TCR diversity, unlike CD8+, climbed significantly by C4D1.

In every patient, relapse followed autologous stem cell transplantation, while exposure to brentuximab vedotin differed. The sample was peripheral blood mononuclear cells (PBMCs), taken before the second cycle of nivolumab. The chain links TRBV27 to TRBJ2-5; 9 nucleotides match TRBD1. The sequence came from a human donor with classical Hodgkin lymphoma. CDR3 region: CASSPLDRGMAQYF. CDR3 DNA: TGTGCCAGCAGTCCCCTGGACAGGGGCATGGCCCAGTACTTC.